This TCR beta chain was recorded in a study of blood T cell repertoires in COVID-19. Study at large: Samples of COVID-19 (acute and convalescent) were obtained from the United States, Italy and Spain.

Only in-frame clones appear in the TCRdb table, and some are missing; sequencing was by immunoSEQ multiplex PCR. Among about 300,000 clones listed, about nine tenths were seen once. The CDR3 is 15 amino acids. CDR1 is LGHDT and CDR2 is YNNKEL in the germline V gene (reference sequence). With V trimmed by 5 bases and J by 1 base, 5 bases remained unmatched. Recruitment covered 25 or so US areas and drew participants whose ages spanned about 18 to 89 years. The sample holds one count of this clone. V and J are TRBV3-1 (or the pseudogene TRBV3-2) and TRBJ2-3; TRBD1 matches at 8 bases. Source material: PBMCs or T cells enriched from blood (not recorded which). This TCR derives from a man aged 30 to 45 who had recovered from COVID-19. As DNA, the CDR3 is TGTGCCAGCAGCGTGCAGGGGGCTCGCACAGATACGCAGTATTTT. The encoded protein is CASSVQGARTDTQYF.